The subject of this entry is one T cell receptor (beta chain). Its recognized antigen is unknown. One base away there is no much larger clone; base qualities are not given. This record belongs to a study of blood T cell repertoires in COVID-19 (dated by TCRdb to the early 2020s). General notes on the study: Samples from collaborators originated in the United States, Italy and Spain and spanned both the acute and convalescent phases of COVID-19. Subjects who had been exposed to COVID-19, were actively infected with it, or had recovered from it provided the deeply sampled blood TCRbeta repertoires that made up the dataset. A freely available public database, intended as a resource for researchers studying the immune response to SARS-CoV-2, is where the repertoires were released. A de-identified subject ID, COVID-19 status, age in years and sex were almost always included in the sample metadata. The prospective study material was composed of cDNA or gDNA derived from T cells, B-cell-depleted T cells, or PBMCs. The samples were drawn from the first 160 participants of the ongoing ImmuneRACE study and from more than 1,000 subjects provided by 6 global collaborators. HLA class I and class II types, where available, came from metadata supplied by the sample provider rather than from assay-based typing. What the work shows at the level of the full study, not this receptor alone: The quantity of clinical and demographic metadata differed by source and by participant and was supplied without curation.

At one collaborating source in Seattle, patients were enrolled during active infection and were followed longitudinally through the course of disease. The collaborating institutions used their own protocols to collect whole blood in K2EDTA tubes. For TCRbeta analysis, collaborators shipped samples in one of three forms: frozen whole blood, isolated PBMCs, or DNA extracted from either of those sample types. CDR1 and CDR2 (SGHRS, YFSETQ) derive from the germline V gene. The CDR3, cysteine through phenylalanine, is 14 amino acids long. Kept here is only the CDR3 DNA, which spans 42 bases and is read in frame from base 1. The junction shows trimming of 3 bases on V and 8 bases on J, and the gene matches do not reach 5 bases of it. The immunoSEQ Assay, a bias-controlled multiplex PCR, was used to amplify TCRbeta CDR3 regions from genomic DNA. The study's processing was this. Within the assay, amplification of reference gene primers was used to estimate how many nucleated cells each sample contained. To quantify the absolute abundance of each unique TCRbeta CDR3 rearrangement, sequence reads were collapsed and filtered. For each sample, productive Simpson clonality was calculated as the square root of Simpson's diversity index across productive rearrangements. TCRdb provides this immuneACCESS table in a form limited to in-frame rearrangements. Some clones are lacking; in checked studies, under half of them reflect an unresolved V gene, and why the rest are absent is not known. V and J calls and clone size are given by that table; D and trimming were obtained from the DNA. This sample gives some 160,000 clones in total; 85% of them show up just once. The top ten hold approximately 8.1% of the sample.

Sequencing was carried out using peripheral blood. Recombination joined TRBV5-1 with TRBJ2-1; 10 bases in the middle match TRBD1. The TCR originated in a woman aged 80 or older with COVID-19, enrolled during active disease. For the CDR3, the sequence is CASSWGTGEDEQFF. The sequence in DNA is TGCGCCAGCAGCTGGGGGACAGGGGAGGATGAGCAGTTCTTC.